The 22 T cell receptor beta chains in this list originate from one sample, sequenced in a study of cytotoxic CD8 clonotypes in ibrutinib-treated CLL. Assay: immunoSEQ multiplex PCR; the TCRdb copy retains only in-frame clones and omits some. This sample has approximately 190,000 clones, with around 70% found just once. Sequenced here: PBMCs, sampled after 12 months of ibrutinib treatment. The receptors stem from a human donor with chronic lymphocytic leukemia.

This chain uses TRBV9 with TRBJ2-7; D may be TRBD2 (6 bases). This CDR3 has 13 amino acids. V shed 6 bases and J shed 0 bases, with 10 bases lying between them. Germline CDR1 and CDR2: SGDLS and YYNGEE. DNA of the CDR3: TGTGCCAGCACCGGGGGAAGCTCCTACGAGCAGTACTTC. This translates into CASTGGSSYEQYF.

Notes on this clone: Other DNA variants within this sample encode the same CDR3. The V gene is TRBV27, the J gene TRBJ2-4, with a tentative D call TRBD1 (6 bases). Germline-derived CDR1 and CDR2 are MNHEY and SMNVEV (reference sequence). CDR3 length: 15 residues. The ends were cut back, 3 bases at V and 0 bases at J, with 9 bases in the middle. The CDR3 loop reads CASSLGRGAKNIQYF. The CDR3 coding sequence is TGTGCCAGCAGTTTGGGCAGGGGAGCCAAAAACATTCAGTACTTC.

This clone was seen a single time. The rearrangement links TRBV7-9 to TRBJ1-1; D remains unclear. The CDR3 totals 16 residues. The germline V gene has CDR1 SEHNR and CDR2 FQNEAQ (reference sequence). V lost 8 bases and J 1 base, leaving 20 bases between the germline ends. The CDR3 loop reads CASVSTEYLQNTEAFF. The CDR3 DNA follows: TGTGCCAGCGTGAGCACAGAATACCTCCAGAACACTGAAGCTTTCTTT.

This rearrangement joins TRBV5-1 to TRBJ2-6; 13 nucleotides match TRBD2. The V gene's germline CDR1 is SGHRS and CDR2 YFSETQ. V shed 1 base and J 3 bases; nucleotides not matched to a gene: 1. This CDR3 is built from 17 residues. CDR3 bases: TGCGCCAGCAGCTTGAGACTAGCGGGAGGTGGGGCCAACGTCCTGACTTTC. Amino acid sequence: CASSLRLAGGGANVLTF.

This clone was counted many times. J is TRBJ2-7 and V is TRBV7-6; 8 nucleotides line up with TRBD2. After removal of 5 bases from V and 5 bases from J, the junction contained 11 bases not matched to a gene. This CDR3 is built from 15 residues. Germline V gene lookup returns CDR1 SGHVS and CDR2 FNYEAQ. The CDR3 region is CASSEGSASGHEQYF. The CDR3 nucleotides read TGTGCCAGCAGCGAGGGGTCGGCTAGCGGGCACGAGCAGTACTTC.

The chain recombines TRBV10-3 with TRBJ1-1; D unresolved. V was clipped by 6 bases and J by 1 base, with 12 bases between them. CDR3 length: 14 amino acids. Germline assignment: CDR1 ENHRY and CDR2 SYGVKD. The CDR3 sequence: CAISPGVSNTEAFF. CDR3 coding DNA: TGTGCCATCAGCCCCGGCGTGTCGAACACTGAAGCTTTCTTT.

The chain uses TRBV11-2 and TRBJ2-7; D ambiguous. V was cut by 1 base and J by 6 bases, with 10 bases left in between. Germline V gives CDR1 SGHAT, CDR2 FQNNGV. The CDR3 consists of 13 residues. The CDR3 protein is CASSLVFGFEQYF. CDR3 in DNA: TGTGCCAGCAGCTTAGTGTTCGGGTTCGAGCAGTACTTC.

The chain carries TRBV2 and TRBJ2-1; the D gene is possibly TRBD2 (6 bases). V was cut by 4 bases and J by 0 bases, with 19 bases left in between. This CDR3 has 18 amino acids. Germline assignment: CDR1 SNHLY and CDR2 FYNNEI. The CDR3 DNA reads TGTGCCAGCAGTGGTAGCCCTATAGCGGCGAGCTCCTACAATGAGCAGTTCTTC. As protein: CASSGSPIAASSYNEQFF.

The chain employs TRBV5-1 and TRBJ1-1; D perhaps matches TRBD1 (5 bases). Germline lookup yields CDR1 SGHRS and CDR2 YFSETQ. The CDR3 has 15 residues. Between the trimmed V and J ends, which lost 4 bases and 0 bases, there was a span of 13 bases. The CDR3 is CASSPRVVVNTEAFF. CDR3 DNA sequence: TGCGCCAGCAGCCCCAGGGTCGTGGTGAACACTGAAGCTTTCTTT.

The J gene is TRBJ2-5, the V gene TRBV27; D gene unclear. The CDR3 covers 14 residues. Looked up from germline, CDR1 is MNHEY and CDR2 is SMNVEV (reference sequence). V gave up 2 bases and J gave up 1 base, with 8 bases separating them. CDR3 bases: TGTGCCAGCAGTTTAGGGCAGGTCCAAGAGACCCAGTACTTC. It translates to CASSLGQVQETQYF.

The V and J genes are TRBV5-1 and TRBJ2-1; 8 bases align to TRBD2. V was clipped by 2 bases and J by 5 bases; unmatched bases: 9. This CDR3 has 16 amino acids. Germline lookup yields CDR1 SGHRS and CDR2 YFSETQ. The CDR3 loop reads CASSFGRLLADNEQFF. CDR3 DNA sequence: TGCGCCAGCAGCTTTGGACGCCTACTAGCGGACAATGAGCAGTTCTTC.

CDR3 DNA: TGTGCCTGGACGCAGGGGCCTCAGCCCCAGCATTTT. Protein: CAWTQGPQPQHF. The rearrangement links TRBV30 to TRBJ1-5; D may be TRBD1 (6 bases). CDR3 size: 12 residues. Trimming cost V 4 bases and J 6 bases, with 10 bases left between them. CDR1 is GTSNPN and CDR2 is SVGIG in the germline V gene (reference sequence).

The chain joins TRBV7-8 to TRBJ1-2; no reliable D call. The CDR3 consists of 15 residues. Germline CDR1 SGHVS, CDR2 FQNEAQ. V dropped 4 bases and J dropped 8 bases, with 20 bases sitting between them. For the CDR3, the DNA is TGTGCCAGCAGCTCCCCTGTTTGGGCTACGGAAGGCTACACCTTC. Residues: CASSSPVWATEGYTF.

This clone has a handful of counts. The chain employs TRBV12-5 and TRBJ1-6; D might be TRBD1 (5 bases). Germline lookup yields CDR1 LGHNT and CDR2 FRNRAP. V dropped 0 bases and J dropped 9 bases, with 9 bases sitting between them. This CDR3 spans 14 amino acids. This CDR3 is CASGLVGVTSPLHF. The DNA for the CDR3 is TGTGCTAGTGGTTTGGTGGGGGTTACTTCACCCCTCCACTTT. Based on the CDR3 plus reference TRBV12-5 and TRBJ1-6, the full variable domain is DARVTQTPRHKVTEMGQEVTMRCQPILGHNTVFWYRQTMMQGLELLAYFRNRAPLDDSGMPKDRFSAEMPDATLATLKIQPSEPRDSAVYFCASGLVGVTSPLHFGNGTRLTVT.

V is TRBV29-1 and J is TRBJ1-1; unclear D gene. The ends were cut back, 6 bases at V and 3 bases at J, with 11 bases in the middle. CDR1 is SQVTM and CDR2 is ANQGSEA in the germline V gene. The CDR3 totals 12 residues. This CDR3 reads CSVRFWDTEAFF. CDR3 DNA sequence: TGCAGCGTCAGATTCTGGGACACTGAAGCTTTCTTT.

The V call is TRBV6-5, the J call TRBJ1-2; the match to TRBD1 covers 7 bases. The CDR3 runs to 13 residues. J was trimmed by 8 bases and V by 6 bases; bases with no gene match: 9. Germline values: CDR1 MNHEY, CDR2 SVGAGI. In DNA, the CDR3 is TGTGCCAGCAGACCGGGACAGACAAGGGGCTACACCTTC. Translated, it gives CASRPGQTRGYTF.

The V gene is TRBV9, the J gene TRBJ2-3, with 7 bases fitting TRBD2. The V gene end was trimmed by 0 bases and the J gene end by 9 bases; junction bases not matched to a gene: 16. Germline V lookup: CDR1 SGDLS, CDR2 YYNGEE. The CDR3 is 17 amino acids. The CDR3 sequence is CASSVVGTGGIPGTQYF. The CDR3 region has the DNA TGTGCCAGCAGCGTAGTGGGAACGGGAGGAATCCCCGGGACGCAGTATTTT.

The DNA for the CDR3 is TGTGCCAGCAGCGCATATGGGACTAGCGGCTACGAGCAGTACTTC. Protein product: CASSAYGTSGYEQYF. The chain employs TRBV5-4 and TRBJ2-7, with 11 bases lining up with TRBD2. Germline lookup yields CDR1 SGHNT and CDR2 YYREEE (reference sequence). The CDR3 totals 15 residues. Losses at the gene ends were 4 bases for V and 3 bases for J; bases not matched to a gene: 6.

The chain recombines TRBV5-1 with TRBJ2-7; a weak D match, TRBD2 (5 bases). The CDR3 loop spans 14 amino acids. CDR1 and CDR2 (germline): SGHRS, YFSETQ. With 4 bases removed from V and 2 bases from J, the gap between germline ends came to 13 bases. The CDR3 reads CASSPAGPPYEQYF. The CDR3 coding sequence is TGCGCCAGCAGCCCCGCGGGCCCCCCCTACGAGCAGTACTTC. The complete variable domain, with remaining parts taken from reference TRBV5-1 and TRBJ2-7, reads KAGVTQTPRYLIKTRGQQVTLSCSPISGHRSVSWYQQTPGQGLQFLFEYFSETQRNKGNFPGRFSGRQFSNSRSEMNVSTLELGDSALYLCASSPAGPPYEQYFGPGTRLTVT.

The V gene is TRBV9, the J gene TRBJ2-5; D is perhaps TRBD1 (5 bases). V lost 4 bases and J 3 bases, leaving 22 bases between the germline ends. The CDR3 loop spans 17 amino acids. Germline CDR1 and CDR2: SGDLS and YYNGEE. CDR3 sequence reads: CASSFREDIYVEETQYF. In nucleotides, the CDR3 is TGTGCCAGCAGCTTCCGAGAGGACATCTATGTGGAAGAGACCCAGTACTTC.

The V call is TRBV30, the J call TRBJ1-1; 10 bases map to TRBD1. The CDR3 runs to 16 residues. Germline-derived CDR1 and CDR2 are GTSNPN and SVGIG (reference sequence). The V gene end was trimmed by 4 bases and the J gene end by 7 bases; junction bases not matched to a gene: 15. CDR3 coding DNA: TGTGCCTGGACCAACCGGGACAGGGGCCGAACAGGTGAAGCTTTCTTT. Its protein is CAWTNRDRGRTGEAFF.

This clone has a handful of counts. The J gene is TRBJ1-4, the V gene TRBV27; possibly TRBD1 for D (6 bases). Per the germline V gene, CDR1 is MNHEY and CDR2 is SMNVEV (reference sequence). The CDR3 extends over 12 amino acids. The DNA for the CDR3 is TGTCCCCTTCCTGAGGGGGACGAAAAACTGTTTTTT. Protein: CPLPEGDEKLFF.